This entry lists 14 T cell receptor beta chains sequenced from one sample in a study of blood T cell repertoires in COVID-19. Sequencing used immunoSEQ multiplex PCR; TCRdb keeps in-frame clones, though not all of them. Of about 210,000 clones listed, 75% to 85% are singletons. Sequencing used peripheral blood. Receptors originate from a woman in her sixties or seventies with COVID-19, enrolled during active disease.

The rearrangement links TRBV2 to TRBJ1-4; 9 bases line up with TRBD1. In germline, CDR1 is SNHLY, CDR2 FYNNEI. The CDR3 runs 14 residues. The J segment lost 8 bases and the V segment lost 8 bases, leaving 9 bases of the junction unmatched. The CDR3 region has the DNA TGTGCCAGCGGGAGGGACAGGGTGAACGAAAAACTGTTTTTT. Translation: CASGRDRVNEKLFF.

J is TRBJ1-6 and V is TRBV10-3, with D perhaps TRBD1 (5 bases). The CDR3 is 11 amino acids. Germline CDR1 and CDR2: ENHRY and SYGVKD. The germline V and J ends were trimmed by 11 bases and 10 bases, with 12 bases remaining between them. The CDR3 reads CAPLQDSPLHF. DNA for the CDR3: TGTGCCCCATTACAGGACTCACCCCTCCACTTT.

The chain has TRBV6-4 and TRBJ2-1, with a weak D call TRBD2 (6 bases). The germline V gene has CDR1 MRHNA and CDR2 SNTAGT. The CDR3 has 15 amino acids. Trimming stripped 7 bases from V and 7 bases from J, with 20 bases between. CDR3 in amino acids: CASTPRSGVGNEQFF. CDR3 nucleotides: TGTGCCAGCACTCCCCGGTCGGGAGTTGGAAATGAGCAGTTCTTC.

The chain couples TRBV24-1 to TRBJ2-5; tentative D call: TRBD2 (6 bases). Germline assignment: CDR1 KGHDR and CDR2 SFDVKD. This CDR3 comprises 16 residues. V was pared by 2 bases and J by 5 bases, with 17 bases between. The CDR3 loop reads CATSDSTGRRGETQYF. Written as DNA, the CDR3 is TGTGCCACCAGTGATTCCACTGGGCGCCGGGGGGAGACCCAGTACTTC.

The rearrangement links TRBV29-1 to TRBJ2-1; TRBD1 matches 8 bases. The germline gives CDR1 SQVTM, CDR2 ANQGSEA. This CDR3 has 14 amino acids. After removal of 7 bases from V and 7 bases from J, the junction contained 12 bases not matched to a gene. The CDR3 DNA sequence: TGCAGCGCTTCGATAGGACAGGGTGGAAATGAGCAGTTCTTC. It specifies CSASIGQGGNEQFF.

In its sample, this clone was seen once. The chain's CDR3 is CASSLDRNYYNEQFF. CDR3 coding DNA: TGTGCCAGTAGCTTAGACAGGAACTACTACAATGAGCAGTTCTTC. The genes are TRBV19 and TRBJ2-1; TRBD1 might be the D (6 bases). This CDR3 contains 15 residues. V lost 6 bases and J lost 3, with 15 bases in between. Germline CDR1 and CDR2: LNHDA and SQIVND (reference sequence).

This sequence joins TRBV7-3 and TRBJ2-3, with TRBD2 matching over 10 bases. V lost 4 bases to trimming and J lost 4 bases; unmatched junction nucleotides: 11. Germline CDR1 reads SGHTA; CDR2 reads FQGTGA. The CDR3 is made up of 17 amino acids. The CDR3 DNA is TGTGCCAGCAGCTCCTGGTCTCGGACTAGCGGTGCAGATACGCAGTATTTT. Protein product: CASSSWSRTSGADTQYF.

Notes on this clone: This sample also contains other DNA sequences that code for the same CDR3. The J gene is TRBJ2-3, the V gene TRBV7-8; the D is unclear. V was clipped by 5 bases and J by 6 bases, with 9 bases between them. The CDR3 spans 12 residues. Looked up from germline, CDR1 is SGHVS and CDR2 is FQNEAQ. CDR3 sequence: CASSLVSDTQYF. The CDR3 nucleotides are TGTGCCAGCAGCCTCGTGTCCGATACGCAGTATTTT. The variable domain in full, completed from reference TRBV7-8 and TRBJ2-3, reads GAGVSQSPRYKVAKRGQDVALRCDPISGHVSLFWYQQALGQGPEFLTYFQNEAQLDKSGLPSDRFFAERPEGSVSTLKIQRTQQEDSAVYLCASSLVSDTQYFGPGTRLTVL.

The chain employs TRBV9 and TRBJ1-2; 8 bases map to TRBD1. The CDR3 sequence is 12 residues long. Germline values: CDR1 SGDLS, CDR2 YYNGEE. After removal of 0 bases from V and 10 bases from J, the junction contained 2 bases not matched to a gene. The CDR3 loop reads CASSVDRGDYTF. CDR3 nucleotide sequence: TGTGCCAGCAGCGTAGACAGGGGGGACTACACCTTC.

This rearrangement joins TRBV5-8 to TRBJ2-3; 9 bases line up with TRBD2. Trimming removed 4 bases from V and 0 bases from J; junction bases left unmatched: 3. CDR3 size: 15 residues. CDR1 is SGHTS and CDR2 is YDEGEE in the germline V gene. CDR3 sequence: CASSPRGGSTDTQYF. In DNA form, the CDR3 reads TGTGCCAGCAGCCCGCGGGGGGGGAGCACAGATACGCAGTATTTT.

This chain connects TRBV19 to TRBJ2-2, with D hard to call. V was trimmed by 7 bases and J by 1 base, leaving 10 bases between them. This CDR3 has 14 residues. Germline V lookup: CDR1 LNHDA, CDR2 SQIVND (reference sequence). The CDR3 protein is CASTGGRNTGELFF. The CDR3 DNA follows: TGTGCCAGTACGGGTGGTAGGAACACCGGGGAGCTGTTTTTT.

This chain connects TRBV5-4 to TRBJ1-2; the D is unclear. V was shortened by 4 bases and J by 3 bases, with 10 bases between the two germline ends. Per the germline V gene, CDR1 is SGHNT and CDR2 is YYREEE (reference sequence). The CDR3 sequence is 13 residues long. The CDR3 loop is CASSSPNDYGYTF. CDR3 coding DNA: TGTGCCAGCAGCAGCCCTAACGACTATGGCTACACCTTC.

This chain connects TRBV12-3 or TRBV12-4 to TRBJ1-1; 7 bases agree with TRBD1. V was pared by 10 bases and J by 4 bases, with 3 bases of the junction left unmatched. CDR3 size: 11 residues. Written as DNA, the CDR3 is TGTGCCACCGACAGGGCCACTGAAGCTTTCTTT. Its protein is CATDRATEAFF.

The chain recombines TRBV4-1 with TRBJ1-1; weak D call: TRBD1 (5 bases). The length of the CDR3 is 14 residues. Trimming shortened V by 6 bases and J by 6 bases, and 17 bases separated the two germline ends. Germline lookup yields CDR1 MGHRA and CDR2 YSYEKL. CDR3 coding DNA: TGCGCCAGCAGATTCTATACACAGGCCCCTGAAGCTTTCTTT. It translates to CASRFYTQAPEAFF.